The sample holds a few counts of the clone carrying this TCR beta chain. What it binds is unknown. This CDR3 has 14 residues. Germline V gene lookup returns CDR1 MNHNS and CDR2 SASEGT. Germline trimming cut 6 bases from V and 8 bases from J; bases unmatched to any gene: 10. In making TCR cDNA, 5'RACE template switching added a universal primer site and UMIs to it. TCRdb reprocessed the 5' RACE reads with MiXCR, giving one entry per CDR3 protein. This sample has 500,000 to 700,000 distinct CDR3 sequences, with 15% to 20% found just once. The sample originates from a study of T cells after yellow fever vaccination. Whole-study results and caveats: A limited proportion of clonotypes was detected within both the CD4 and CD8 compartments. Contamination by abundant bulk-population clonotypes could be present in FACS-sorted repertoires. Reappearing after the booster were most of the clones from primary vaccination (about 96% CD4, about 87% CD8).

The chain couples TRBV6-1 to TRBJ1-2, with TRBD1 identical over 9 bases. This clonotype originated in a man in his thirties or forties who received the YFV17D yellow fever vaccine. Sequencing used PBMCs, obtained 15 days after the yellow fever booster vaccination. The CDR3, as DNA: TGTGCCAGCAGCCGGGACAGGGCCCCGGGGGGCTACACCTTC. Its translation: CASSRDRAPGGYTF.